The next 20 T cell receptor beta chains were all read from a single sample in a study of regulatory T cells in long-lasting Graves disease. Combining iRepertoire HTBI primers with Arm-PCR of CDR3 regions, the authors built TCR beta libraries. Via MiXCR, TCRdb re-called the multiplex PCR reads, giving one row per CDR3 protein. Among roughly 500,000 distinct CDR3 sequences listed, roughly 12% were seen once. The time point: newly diagnosed GD, antithyroid drugs for less than 3 months. RNA extracted from PBMCs served as the sequencing template. The sample was also linked to a second study, of T cells in Graves' hyperthyroidism and ophthalmopathy.

Specimen: peripheral blood mononuclear cells (PBMCs), collected at new diagnosis, from a patient treated with antithyroid drugs. The source of these receptors is a man aged 25 to 45 with Graves disease.

Details on this clonotype: This clone may be a read error of a much larger clone one base away. This chain links TRBV12-3 or TRBV12-4 with TRBJ2-1; no clear D. Deletions cut 2 bases from V and 8 bases from J, with 13 bases between. The CDR3 runs to 14 residues. CDR3 bases: TGTGCCAGCAGTTTATTGGCTTTGGGGTATGAGCAGTTCTTC. This translates into CASSLLALGYEQFF.

CDR3 sequence (DNA): TGTGCCAGCAGCTTAGCAGCCTCTGGAAACACCATATATTTT. It encodes CASSLAASGNTIYF. The V gene is TRBV7-2, the J gene TRBJ1-3; D is undetermined. Between the trimmed V and J ends, which lost 0 bases and 0 bases, there was a span of 3 bases. This CDR3 region has 14 residues. Germline V gene sequence: CDR1 SGHTA, CDR2 FQGNSA.

Ten or more counts support this clonotype. The rearrangement uses TRBV18 and TRBJ1-1; 7 positions agree with TRBD1. The CDR3 sequence is 12 residues long. V trimming: 4 bases; J trimming: 11 bases; junction bases outside the gene matches: 7. Germline CDR1 is KGHSH and CDR2 is LQKENI. CDR3 in amino acids: CASSRDREAAFF. Here the CDR3 DNA reads TGTGCCAGCTCACGCGACAGGGAAGCGGCTTTCTTT.

This clonotype was picked up many times. The chain recombines TRBV12-3 or TRBV12-4 with TRBJ2-2; tentative D call: TRBD1 (6 bases). The CDR3 consists of 15 residues. Trimming shortened V by 6 bases and J by 0 bases, and 11 bases separated the two germline ends. DNA for the CDR3: TGTGCCAGCAGACCGACAGGATCGAACACCGGGGAGCTGTTTTTT. It encodes CASRPTGSNTGELFF.

The gene calls are TRBV4-1 and TRBJ2-2; D is unclear. Looked up from germline, CDR1 is MGHRA and CDR2 is YSYEKL. V lost 0 bases to trimming and J lost 4 bases, with 12 bases between them. This CDR3 comprises 16 residues. The CDR3 DNA sequence: TGCGCCAGCAGCCAAGATATAAGGGTTTCCACCGGGGAGCTGTTTTTT. It codes for CASSQDIRVSTGELFF.

In its sample, this clonotype was seen a few times. The CDR3 spells CASSLSGTGLSWQYF. The DNA of the CDR3 is TGTGCCAGCAGCCTGTCCGGGACAGGGCTCTCGTGGCAGTACTTC. This chain links TRBV7-2 with TRBJ2-7; 9 bases map to TRBD1. The CDR3 loop spans 15 amino acids. The germline CDR1 and CDR2 sequences are SGHTA and FQGNSA. Trimming at V came to 5 bases and at J to 9 bases, leaving 14 bases not matched to a gene.

The chain has TRBV10-3 and TRBJ2-7, with TRBD1 matching 10 bases. Losses at the gene ends were 8 bases for V and 4 bases for J; bases not matched to a gene: 5. Germline assignment: CDR1 ENHRY and CDR2 SYGVKD. The CDR3 is 13 residues long. CDR3 protein: CAIGPGQGYEQYF. The CDR3 nucleotides are TGTGCCATCGGCCCGGGACAGGGGTACGAGCAGTACTTC.

The gene calls are TRBV12-3 or TRBV12-4 and TRBJ1-4, with a tentative D call TRBD1 (6 bases). The CDR3 length is 12 residues. V was trimmed by 3 bases and J by 11 bases, leaving 10 bases between them. This CDR3 is CASSFRGGKLFF. CDR3 nucleotide sequence: TGTGCCAGCAGTTTCAGGGGTGGGAAACTGTTTTTT.

The rearrangement links TRBV19 to TRBJ1-3; 7 nucleotides line up with TRBD1. The CDR3 extends over 15 amino acids. CDR1 is LNHDA and CDR2 is SQIVND in the germline V gene (reference sequence). After removal of 7 bases from V and 4 bases from J, the junction contained 10 bases not matched to a gene. This CDR3 reads CASTPEGAKGNTIYF. CDR3 bases: TGTGCCAGTACCCCGGAGGGGGCCAAAGGAAACACCATATATTTT.

This chain joins TRBV7-3 and TRBJ2-7, with 11 bases lining up with TRBD1. CDR1 and CDR2 (germline): SGHTA, FQGTGA. The CDR3 runs 18 residues. Trimming took 5 bases from V and 1 from J; bases not matched to a gene: 13. The chain's CDR3 is CASSMDRGPGNASYEQYF. The CDR3 nucleotides read TGTGCCAGCAGCATGGACAGGGGGCCGGGTAATGCTTCCTACGAGCAGTACTTC.

This clonotype was found a few times. The chain carries TRBV19 and TRBJ2-7; 11 bases align to TRBD2. Looked up from germline, CDR1 is LNHDA and CDR2 is SQIVND (reference sequence). There are 15 residues in the CDR3. J was trimmed by 5 bases and V by 5 bases; bases with no gene match: 8. This chain's CDR3 is CASSYVTSGRDEQYF. As DNA, the CDR3 is TGTGCCAGTAGTTACGTTACTAGCGGGAGAGACGAGCAGTACTTC.

This clonotype was detected many times. CDR3 sequence reads: CASSSWGANEKLFF. CDR3 nucleotide sequence: TGTGCCAGCAGCTCTTGGGGGGCTAATGAAAAACTGTTTTTT. This chain connects TRBV7-3 to TRBJ1-4, with TRBD1 as a possible D gene (5 bases). The CDR3 has 14 residues. Trimming took 4 bases from V and 3 from J, leaving 9 bases between them. Germline V gene lookup returns CDR1 SGHTA and CDR2 FQGTGA. Full variable domain (outside the CDR3, taken from reference TRBV7-3 and TRBJ1-4): GAGVSQTPSNKVTEKGKYVELRCDPISGHTALYWYRQSLGQGPEFLIYFQGTGAADDSGLPNDRFFAVRPEGSVSTLKIQRTERGDSAVYLCASSSWGANEKLFFGSGTQLSVL.

This clonotype was counted ten times or more. The J gene is TRBJ1-5, the V gene TRBV12-3 or TRBV12-4, with TRBD1 as a possible D gene (6 bases). Trimming removed 5 bases at V and 3 bases at J, with 11 bases between. The CDR3 has 14 amino acids. The CDR3 loop reads CASSLTGYNQPQHF. The CDR3 DNA follows: TGTGCCAGCAGTCTCACAGGGTACAATCAGCCCCAGCATTTT.

The chain couples TRBV14 to TRBJ2-3, with no clear D. The J call is doubtful: the DNA matches TRBJ2-7 better. The CDR3 is 17 residues long. Germline CDR1 and CDR2: SGHDN and FVKESK. CDR3 loop: CASSQRHAARSYYEQYF. As DNA, the CDR3 is TGTGCCAGCAGCCAGAGACATGCGGCAAGGAGTTACTACGAGCAGTACTTC.

This clonotype has just a few counts. V is TRBV3-1 and J is TRBJ1-6; 8 bases fit TRBD1. The germline gives CDR1 LGHDT, CDR2 YNNKEL (reference sequence). With 4 bases clipped from V and 10 bases from J, the junction kept 9 bases outside the gene matches. The CDR3 length is 15 residues. The CDR3 here is CASSRVRTGSSPLHF. CDR3 nucleotide sequence: TGTGCCAGCAGCCGAGTTAGGACAGGGAGCTCACCCCTCCACTTT.

This clonotype was found many times. The chain is built from TRBV7-3 and TRBJ2-5; the D gene is possibly TRBD2 (6 bases). There are 14 residues in the CDR3. Germline loops: CDR1 SGHTA, CDR2 FQGTGA. With 1 base removed from V and 4 bases from J, the gap between germline ends came to 10 bases. The CDR3 sequence: CASSLMGGGETQYF. In nucleotides, the CDR3 is TGTGCCAGCAGCTTAATGGGGGGTGGAGAGACCCAGTACTTC.

This clonotype was detected only a few times. The chain employs TRBV12-3 or TRBV12-4 and TRBJ2-6, with D maybe TRBD1 (6 bases). Trimming stripped 6 bases from V and 5 bases from J, with 14 bases between. The CDR3 has 15 amino acids. CDR3 bases: TGTGCCAGCAGGCCAGGGGTACCTAGGGCCAACGTCCTGACTTTC. The encoded protein is CASRPGVPRANVLTF.

This clonotype has ten or more counts. V gene TRBV2 combines with J gene TRBJ2-3; 10 positions agree with TRBD2. The CDR3 totals 17 residues. V dropped 8 bases and J dropped 1; count of bases not matched to a gene: 12. Germline-derived CDR1 and CDR2 are SNHLY and FYNNEI. This chain's CDR3 is CASGLAGENGGTDTQYF. In nucleotides, the CDR3 is TGTGCCAGCGGGCTAGCGGGAGAGAATGGGGGCACAGATACGCAGTATTTT.

The V and J genes are TRBV6-2 or TRBV6-3 and TRBJ2-3, with a possible D match to TRBD2 (6 bases). This CDR3 region has 16 residues. Germline-derived CDR1 and CDR2 are MNHEY and SVGEGT. V gave up 0 bases and J gave up 5 bases, with 15 bases separating them. CDR3 coding DNA: TGTGCCAGCAGTTACTCGACGGCGCGGGATAAAGATACGCAGTATTTT. It is translated as CASSYSTARDKDTQYF.

This clonotype was seen a handful of times. The rearrangement links TRBV6-1 to TRBJ2-2; 8 bases fit TRBD1. The CDR3 extends over 15 amino acids. Per germline, CDR1 MNHNS and CDR2 SASEGT. Trimming removed 9 bases from V and 4 bases from J; junction bases left unmatched: 10. The CDR3 DNA follows: TGTGCCAGTACCCTTCAGGGGGCTCGCACCGGGGAGCTGTTTTTT. Amino acid sequence: CASTLQGARTGELFF.